These 19 T cell receptor beta chains came from one sample sequenced in a study of T cells in Graves' hyperthyroidism and ophthalmopathy. TCR beta CDR3 regions were amplified from RNA transcripts. When the TCR CDR3 underwent first-round RT-PCR, the HTBI primer set was used. From the multiplex PCR reads, TCRdb called clonotypes with MiXCR, one entry per CDR3 protein. Of hundreds of thousands of distinct CDR3 sequences in the sample, about 15% are singletons; the top ten hold 3.5% to 4.5%. Source material: blood. The receptor source for this set is a woman aged 35 to 49 with Graves' ophthalmopathy.

In its sample, this clonotype was seen a few times. This chain connects TRBV3-1 to TRBJ2-5; no firm D call. CDR1 and CDR2 from the germline V gene are LGHDT and YNNKEL (reference sequence). Deletions cut 1 base from V and 2 bases from J, with 14 bases between. This CDR3 has 16 amino acids. The CDR3 is CASSQGLSTGQETQYF. The CDR3 nucleotides are TGTGCCAGCAGCCAAGGGCTGTCAACGGGTCAAGAGACCCAGTACTTC.

Comment on this clonotype: One junction end disagrees with the germline gene, perhaps due to a read error. The chain employs TRBV7-7 and TRBJ2-5; D is unresolved. The CDR3 contains 13 residues. From germline, CDR1 is SSHAT and CDR2 FNYEAQ (reference sequence). The CDR3 spells CASSSGYSETQYF. The CDR3 nucleotides read TGTGCTAGCAGCTCAGGATATTCGGAGACCCAGTACTTC.

This clonotype was recorded a few times. The V and J genes are TRBV5-1 and TRBJ2-5; TRBD2 aligns across 9 bases. Germline lookup yields CDR1 SGHRS and CDR2 YFSETQ. This CDR3 spans 15 amino acids. The junction had 7 bases not matched to a gene; V was cut back by 5 bases and J by 2 bases. CDR3 protein: CASREAGGRQETQYF. CDR3 coding DNA: TGCGCCAGCAGGGAAGCGGGAGGTCGGCAAGAGACCCAGTACTTC.

This clonotype occurred many times. The CDR3 region is CASSLSGMGYEQYF. The CDR3 nucleotides read TGTGCCAGCAGTTTATCAGGGATGGGCTACGAGCAGTACTTC. V usage is TRBV12-3 or TRBV12-4 and J usage is TRBJ2-7; maybe TRBD1 (5 bases). The CDR3 is 14 residues long. V was trimmed by 2 bases and J by 3 bases, leaving 11 bases between them.

This rearrangement joins TRBV13 to TRBJ2-7; D uncertain. The CDR3 loop spans 13 amino acids. CDR1 is PRHDT and CDR2 is FYEKMQ in the germline V gene (reference sequence). V lost 2 bases and J 6 bases, leaving 11 bases between the germline ends. The chain's CDR3 is CASSLIWVREQYF. Written as DNA, the CDR3 is TGTGCCAGCAGCTTAATATGGGTCCGCGAGCAGTACTTC.

This clonotype has at least ten counts. The rearrangement uses TRBV11-2 and TRBJ2-7; unclear D gene. From germline, CDR1 is SGHAT and CDR2 FQNNGV. Between the trimmed V and J ends, which lost 3 bases and 2 bases, there was a span of 11 bases. The CDR3 covers 14 residues. DNA for the CDR3: TGTGCCAGCAGCTTCGCAGGAACAACCTACGAGCAGTACTTC. It translates to CASSFAGTTYEQYF.

This clonotype has at least ten counts. CDR3 nucleotide sequence: TGCAGCGTTGTCGCTAACACTGAAGCTTTCTTT. Translation gives CSVVANTEAFF. The chain couples TRBV29-1 to TRBJ1-1; D is ambiguous. Trimming cost V 4 bases and J 2 bases, with 5 bases left between them. This CDR3 has 11 residues. The germline V gene has CDR1 SQVTM and CDR2 ANQGSEA.

CDR3 coding DNA: TGTGCCAGTAGTATCGGACAGGGAGTTTGGGGGACTGAAGCTTTCTTT. It codes for CASSIGQGVWGTEAFF. The chain carries TRBV19 and TRBJ1-1; 8 bases agree with TRBD1. V was pared by 3 bases and J by 5 bases, with 11 bases of the junction left unmatched. The CDR3 has 16 amino acids. Germline CDR1 and CDR2: LNHDA and SQIVND (reference sequence).

This clonotype was seen many times. V gene TRBV19 combines with J gene TRBJ1-1; D is uncertain. Germline loops: CDR1 LNHDA, CDR2 SQIVND (reference sequence). Trimming shortened V by 3 bases and J by 4 bases, and 12 bases separated the two germline ends. The CDR3 is made up of 14 amino acids. The CDR3 is CASSIDGWGTEAFF. Here the CDR3 DNA reads TGTGCCAGTAGTATTGACGGTTGGGGCACTGAAGCTTTCTTT.

This clonotype was observed at least ten times. The genes are TRBV6-2 or TRBV6-3 and TRBJ2-7; D is possibly TRBD1 (5 bases). Trimming took off 6 bases at V and 0 bases at J, with 12 bases between the two ends. The germline V gene has CDR1 MNHEY and CDR2 SVGEGT. This CDR3 region has 14 residues. CDR3 DNA: TGTGCCAGCAGCAACCCCAGGGTCTCCTACGAGCAGTACTTC. Amino acids: CASSNPRVSYEQYF.

This clonotype was observed at least ten times. A clone one base away is much larger, so this may be a read error. The chain has TRBV2 and TRBJ2-7; 7 nucleotides align to TRBD1. From germline, CDR1 is SNHLY and CDR2 FYNNEI. V dropped 2 bases and J dropped 2; count of bases not matched to a gene: 0. The CDR3 is made up of 13 amino acids. In DNA, the CDR3 is TGTGCCAGCAGTGAACAGGGGGCCTACGAGCAGTACTTC. As protein: CASSEQGAYEQYF.

This clonotype came up a few times. Here the CDR3 DNA reads TGTGCCAGCAGCCCCTGGACAGTGGACTTAACCTACGAGCAGTACTTC. Translating it yields CASSPWTVDLTYEQYF. The chain is built from TRBV11-2 and TRBJ2-7; D is possibly TRBD1 (6 bases). CDR3 length: 16 residues. The V gene lost 5 bases and the J gene lost 2 bases, with 19 bases spanning the gap. CDR1 is SGHAT, CDR2 FQNNGV, per germline.

There are many counts of this clonotype. The chain carries TRBV12-3 or TRBV12-4 and TRBJ2-4; 8 bases line up with TRBD1. The CDR3 covers 15 residues. V shed 5 bases, J shed 2 bases, and the junction held 5 bases outside the gene matches. The CDR3 nucleotides read TGTGCCAGCAGTGGCAGGACAGGGACCAAAAACATTCAGTACTTC. The encoded protein is CASSGRTGTKNIQYF.

The chain couples TRBV19 to TRBJ1-5; 11 positions match TRBD1. From germline, CDR1 is LNHDA and CDR2 SQIVND (reference sequence). Trimming cost V 6 bases and J 6 bases; bases outside gene matches: 4. The CDR3 totals 14 residues. The CDR3 DNA reads TGTGCCAGTAGCCGGGGACAGGGGGTTCAGCCCCAGCATTTT. Translation: CASSRGQGVQPQHF.

CDR3 in DNA: TGCAGCGGTTACCAGCCCACCGGGGAGCTGTTTTTT. It translates to CSGYQPTGELFF. The chain employs TRBV29-1 and TRBJ2-2, with D hard to call. The CDR3 consists of 12 residues. Per germline, CDR1 SQVTM and CDR2 ANQGSEA. V lost 7 bases, J lost 4 bases, and 10 bases lay in between.

This clonotype was recorded at least ten times. The chain joins TRBV12-3 or TRBV12-4 to TRBJ2-5, with 7 bases fitting TRBD2. The V segment lost 8 bases and the J segment 2 bases; nucleotides outside the gene matches: 5. The CDR3 covers 13 residues. The CDR3 protein is CASGGGPQETQYF. CDR3 coding DNA: TGTGCCAGCGGGGGAGGGCCACAAGAGACCCAGTACTTC.

The chain joins TRBV19 to TRBJ2-5; 10 bases align to TRBD1. The germline V gene encodes CDR1 LNHDA and CDR2 SQIVND (reference sequence). V was pared by 3 bases and J by 7 bases, with 2 bases of the junction left unmatched. CDR3 length: 13 residues. In nucleotides, the CDR3 is TGTGCCAGTAGTATCGGACAGGGGGTGACCCAGTACTTC. This encodes CASSIGQGVTQYF.

This clonotype was seen a few times. This chain links TRBV28 with TRBJ2-5, with TRBD2 as a possible D gene (7 bases). V lost 0 bases and J 4 bases, leaving 12 bases between the germline ends. The CDR3 has 15 residues. Germline-derived CDR1 and CDR2 are MDHEN and SYDVKM. CDR3 DNA: TGTGCCAGCAGTTTATGGGGAGGGGGGAGAGAGACCCAGTACTTC. Protein product: CASSLWGGGRETQYF.

The gene calls are TRBV6-2 or TRBV6-3 and TRBJ2-7; TRBD1 aligns across 10 bases. Trimming took 1 base from V and 3 from J; bases not matched to a gene: 6. Germline CDR1 and CDR2: MNHEY and SVGEGT. The length of the CDR3 is 16 residues. CDR3 region: CASSYYSGTGVYEQYF. The DNA for the CDR3 is TGTGCCAGCAGTTACTATTCCGGGACAGGGGTCTACGAGCAGTACTTC.